Described below is a single T cell receptor beta chain sequence and its context. Its specificity is unknown. The sample belongs to a study of cytomegalovirus exposure and HLA in healthy donors. Study outcomes and limitations: Among the CMV-associated chains, a few were confirmed in vitro as specific for CMV antigens.

The PCR made use of 60 Vbeta and 13 Jbeta primers. Only in-frame clones appear in the TCRdb table, and some are missing; sequencing was by immunoSEQ multiplex PCR. Of 150,000 to 200,000 clones in the sample, 70% to 85% were seen once. The sample comprised PBMCs. The clonotype originates from a woman between 25 and 40 years old in good health and CMV-seropositive.

The CDR3 DNA reads TGTGCCAGCAGTTCCGGGACAGGGGGCTCTGGAAACACCATATATTTT. It yields the protein CASSSGTGGSGNTIYF. The J gene is TRBJ1-3, the V gene TRBV28, with 11 bases fitting TRBD1. Germline loops: CDR1 MDHEN, CDR2 SYDVKM. The CDR3 length is 16 residues. V shed 4 bases and J 0 bases; nucleotides not matched to a gene: 2.